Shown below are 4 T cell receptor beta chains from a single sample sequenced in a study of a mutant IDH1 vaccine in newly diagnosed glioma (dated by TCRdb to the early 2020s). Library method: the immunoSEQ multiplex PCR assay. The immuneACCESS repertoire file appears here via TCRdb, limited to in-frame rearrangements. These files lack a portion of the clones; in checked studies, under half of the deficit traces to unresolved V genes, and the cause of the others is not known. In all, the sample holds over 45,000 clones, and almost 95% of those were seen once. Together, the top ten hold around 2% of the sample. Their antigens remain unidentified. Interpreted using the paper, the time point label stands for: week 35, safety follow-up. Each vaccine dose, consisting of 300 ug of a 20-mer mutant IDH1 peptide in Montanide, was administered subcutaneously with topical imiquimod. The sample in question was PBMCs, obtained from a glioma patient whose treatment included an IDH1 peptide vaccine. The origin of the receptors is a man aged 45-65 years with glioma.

CDR3 residues: CASSQDRGYEQYF. CDR3 DNA sequence: TGCGCCAGCAGCCAAGACAGGGGATACGAGCAGTACTTC. The V gene is TRBV4-3, the J gene TRBJ2-7, with D perhaps TRBD1 (6 bases). CDR1 and CDR2 from the germline V gene are LGHNA and YSLEER. Trimming took 0 bases from V and 4 from J, leaving 7 bases between them. CDR3 length: 13 amino acids.

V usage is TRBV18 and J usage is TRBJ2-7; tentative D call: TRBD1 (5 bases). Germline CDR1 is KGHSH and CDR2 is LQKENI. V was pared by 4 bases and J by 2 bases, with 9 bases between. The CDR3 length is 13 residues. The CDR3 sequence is CASSRTGPYEQYF. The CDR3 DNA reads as TGTGCCAGCTCACGAACAGGTCCCTACGAGCAGTACTTC.

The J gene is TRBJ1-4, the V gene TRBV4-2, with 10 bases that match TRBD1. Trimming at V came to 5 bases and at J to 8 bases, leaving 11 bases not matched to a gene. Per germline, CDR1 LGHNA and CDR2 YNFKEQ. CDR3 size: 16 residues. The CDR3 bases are TGTGCCAGCAGCGCCCCGGACAGGGGGAATAGGGAAAAACTGTTTTTT. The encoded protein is CASSAPDRGNREKLFF.

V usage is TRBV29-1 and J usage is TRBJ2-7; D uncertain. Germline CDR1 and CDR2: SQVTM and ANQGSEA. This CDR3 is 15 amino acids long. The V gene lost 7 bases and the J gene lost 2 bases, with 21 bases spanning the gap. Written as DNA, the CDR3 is TGCAGCGCCGACTTTCGGAAAGAGAGTACCTACGAGCAGTACTTC. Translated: CSADFRKESTYEQYF.